A selection of T cell receptor beta chains follows, all from one sample in a study of shared clonotypes between healthy human individuals. Here immunoSEQ multiplex PCR was the method, and the copy in TCRdb shows in-frame clones only, minus some. The sample carries hundreds of thousands of clones, approximately 96% recorded once. The sample taken for sequencing was naive CD8+ T cells sorted from blood. All receptors come from a woman in her twenties or thirties in good health. CDR3s include the opening cysteine and the closing phenylalanine or tryptophan. D genes are given only for firm matches. Clone size is stated in some rows and not others, as once, few, many or a class when expanded.

CDR3nt	CDR3aa	d_gene	abundance	v_gene	j_gene
TGTGCCAGCAGCTCGGCCGACAGGGGCACTGAAGCTTTCTTT	CASSSADRGTEAFF	TRBD1	.	TRBV5-6	TRBJ1-1
TGTGCCACGGGACTAGCGGGAATCGGGGAGCTGTTTTTT	CATGLAGIGELFF	TRBD2	.	TRBV11-2	TRBJ2-2
TGTGCCAGCGGAACTAGCGACCCCTACGAGCAGTACTTC	CASGTSDPYEQYF	TRBD2	.	TRBV28	TRBJ2-7
TGTGCCAGCAGTTTCAACAGCCAAGAGACCCAGTACTTC	CASSFNSQETQYF	.	.	TRBV27	TRBJ2-5
TGCGCCAGCAGTGAGAGCCAGGGGAGGCACGAGCAGTACTTC	CASSESQGRHEQYF	.	.	TRBV10-1	TRBJ2-7
TGTGCCAGCAGTTCGCCGACAGGGGACCGAGAAAAACTGTTTTTT	CASSSPTGDREKLFF	TRBD1	.	TRBV7-9	TRBJ1-4
TGTGCCAGCAGTCTTATAGCGGGAGGGAACAATGAGCAGTTCTTC	CASSLIAGGNNEQFF	TRBD2	.	TRBV28	TRBJ2-1
TGTGCCAGCAGCTTGGGGACTAGCGGGACCTACGAGCAGTACTTC	CASSLGTSGTYEQYF	TRBD2	.	TRBV9	TRBJ2-7
TGTGCCACCCAACCCCTAGCGGGAGGCAACGAGCAGTACTTC	CATQPLAGGNEQYF	TRBD2	.	TRBV27	TRBJ2-7
TGTGCCAGCACCTATCTCGGGGAGCTGTTTTTT	CASTYLGELFF	.	.	TRBV27	TRBJ2-2
TGTGCCAGCTTAGGGGGGGTCGAAAACACTGAAGCTTTCTTT	CASLGGVENTEAFF	.	.	TRBV7-9	TRBJ1-1
TGTGCCAGCAGTGAAGCTACCACAGGGCGCCAGCCCCAGCATTTT	CASSEATTGRQPQHF	.	.	TRBV2	TRBJ1-5
TGCAGCGGGTTAAGGGGATCTGGAAACACCATATATTTT	CSGLRGSGNTIYF	.	.	TRBV29-1	TRBJ1-3
TGTGCCAGCAGAACGGCCGGCTGGGAGGGCCGGGAGACCCAGTACTTC	CASRTAGWEGRETQYF	TRBD2	.	TRBV6-6	TRBJ2-5
TGTGCCAGGCAAGAACAGGGAAATCCCTATAGCAATCAGCCCCAGCATTTT	CARQEQGNPYSNQPQHF	.	.	TRBV27	TRBJ1-5
TGTGCCAGTACCAGACTAGCGGGAGGCCTTGAGCAGTTCTTC	CASTRLAGGLEQFF	TRBD2	.	TRBV5-6	TRBJ2-1
TGTGCCAGCGGACTAGCAGGAACCGGGGAGCTGTTTTTT	CASGLAGTGELFF	TRBD2	.	TRBV28	TRBJ2-2
TGTGCCAGCAGCCCCCGGACTAGCGGGAGTGAGAGCACAGATACGCAGTATTTT	CASSPRTSGSESTDTQYF	TRBD2	.	TRBV7-9	TRBJ2-3
TGTGCCAGCAGCTTAGGGCCGCGGGAGGTCGACGAGCAGTACTTC	CASSLGPREVDEQYF	TRBD2	few	TRBV7-9	TRBJ2-7
TGCAGCGTCGAACCTGGCGGGACGATTTCCTCCTACAATGAGCAGTTCTTC	CSVEPGGTISSYNEQFF	.	.	TRBV29-1	TRBJ2-1
TGTGCCAGCAGTGAATGGACAGGGAGCTCCTACGAGCAGTACTTC	CASSEWTGSSYEQYF	TRBD1	once	TRBV6-1	TRBJ2-7
TGTGCCAGCTCACCATTTCCGGACGGGAACAATGAGCAGTTCTTC	CASSPFPDGNNEQFF	.	.	TRBV18	TRBJ2-1
TGTGCCAGCAGTTTATTGGGGACTAGTTTATCCTACGAGCAGTACTTC	CASSLLGTSLSYEQYF	TRBD2	.	TRBV27	TRBJ2-7
TGTGCCAGCAGACCCCCATTCCGGACTAGCGGGACCTACGAGCAGTACTTC	CASRPPFRTSGTYEQYF	TRBD2	.	TRBV11-2	TRBJ2-7
TGCGCCAGCTCGGAAGGACTGGAAGCTTTCTTT	CASSEGLEAFF	.	.	TRBV10-2	TRBJ1-1
TGTGCCAGCAGCATAGGGTGGGGTGGCCAGCCCCAGCATTTT	CASSIGWGGQPQHF	.	.	TRBV7-8	TRBJ1-5
TGTGCCAGCAGTGAATCGGGGGGCGGCTATGGCTACACCTTC	CASSESGGGYGYTF	.	.	TRBV2	TRBJ1-2
TGTGCCAGCGGCGCGCCGGGACAAGGCTCCTACGAGCAGTACTTC	CASGAPGQGSYEQYF	.	.	TRBV27	TRBJ2-7
TGTGCCAGCAGCCAATTCCAGGTATCCGAAGCTTTCTTT	CASSQFQVSEAFF	.	.	TRBV16	TRBJ1-1
TGTGCCAGCAGCGGAACGGGACTAGCGGGAGGGCCCGCCTACGAGCAGTACTTC	CASSGTGLAGGPAYEQYF	TRBD2	.	TRBV28	TRBJ2-7
TGTGCCAGCAGCTACAGCCCCCCGGGACCTTACACCGGGGAGCTGTTTTTT	CASSYSPPGPYTGELFF	.	.	TRBV11-2	TRBJ2-2
TGTGCCAGCAGTTTGGGGAACGAGCAGTACTTC	CASSLGNEQYF	.	.	TRBV27	TRBJ2-7
TGTGCCAGCATTGGGGGAACCTACAATGAGCAGTTCTTC	CASIGGTYNEQFF	.	.	TRBV28	TRBJ2-1
TGTGCCAGCAGCCCACCCGGACGCGACGAGCAGTACTTC	CASSPPGRDEQYF	.	.	TRBV7-9	TRBJ2-7
TGTGCCAGCAGTGCCGGGACAGGGGGTTACGAGCAGTACTTC	CASSAGTGGYEQYF	TRBD1	.	TRBV9	TRBJ2-7